This is a list of T cell receptor beta chains from one sample in a study of monozygotic twins with inflammatory bowel disease. Using the 5' RACE reads, TCRdb records one entry per CDR3 protein without DNA. This table holds fewer than 200,000 distinct CDR3 sequences. The sample was blood. The source of these receptors is a human donor with ulcerative colitis or Crohn's disease, or a healthy co-twin of an affected twin (not recorded which). CDR3s include the opening cysteine and the closing phenylalanine or tryptophan. The order of the fields is J gene, V gene, CDR3 protein.

J: TRBJ2-2; V: TRBV11-3; CDR3: CASTPGRDTGELFF
J: TRBJ2-7; V: TRBV5-1; CDR3: CASSLEGGDEQYF
J: TRBJ2-7; V: TRBV5-1; CDR3: CASSLTGDDREQYF
J: TRBJ2-5; V: TRBV20-1; CDR3: CSAPHGRGYFGETQYF
J: TRBJ1-6; V: TRBV13; CDR3: CASSSFAGGNSPLHF
J: TRBJ2-7; V: TRBV20-1; CDR3: CSASEGGEQYF
J: TRBJ2-1; V: TRBV7-2; CDR3: CASSSGTYNEQFF
J: TRBJ2-1; V: TRBV9; CDR3: CASSVGPGSSYNEQFF
J: TRBJ2-1; V: TRBV20-1; CDR3: CSAEGRRGQWEFF
J: TRBJ1-4; V: TRBV7-2; CDR3: CASSTLGANEKLFF
J: TRBJ2-2; V: TRBV20-1; CDR3: CSAPWMGGDDTGELFF
J: TRBJ2-3; V: TRBV5-1; CDR3: CASSTLPGGTDTQYF
J: TRBJ1-2; V: TRBV30; CDR3: CAWSNDQGGGYTF
J: TRBJ2-6; V: TRBV19; CDR3: CASSPRDRRTSGRTGANVLTF
J: TRBJ1-4; V: TRBV19; CDR3: CASTYSVGEKLLF